This T cell receptor beta chain is from a study of vaccination and CD4 T cells after COVID-19. Study-level information: Post-COVID draws came a median about 91 days after diagnosis (range 35 to 161). The authors exposed cells to overlapping spike peptides derived from SARS-CoV-2, HCoV-NL63, HCoV-OC43 and HCoV-229E.

As to this clonotype: Antigen: not known.

Sequenced with the Oncomine TCR Beta short-read assay was DNA taken from cultured CD4+ T cells. Each CDR3 protein gets one entry after TCRdb re-called the PCR reads with MiXCR. The repertoire consists of some 20,000 distinct CDR3 sequences, with about 32% occurring once and the leading ten covering about 15%. The CDR3 loop spans 15 amino acids. CDR1 and CDR2 (germline): MNHNS, SASEGT. V was clipped by 4 bases and J by 8 bases, with 17 bases between them. Treatment denoted: roughly ten-day PBMC culture with coronavirus spike peptide pools or control peptides (ViraFEST assay). PBMCs, plated at around 1.9 million per well, were grown in the presence of around 11 IU/ml IL-2 and 10 ug/ml peptide pools. Study findings and constraints: Relatively few convalescent patients were studied; early post-infection timepoints were not included.

The chain links TRBV6-1 to TRBJ1-4, with a possible D match to TRBD1 (6 bases). This sequence originates from a human donor with COVID-19. The sequencing input was cultured CD4+ T cells from blood. In DNA form, the CDR3 reads TGTGCCAGCAGTGTGGAGCAGGGGAAAATCGAAAAACTGTTTTTT. This encodes CASSVEQGKIEKLFF.